This T cell receptor (beta chain) was identified in a study of cytomegalovirus exposure and HLA in healthy donors. Study-level background: A later analysis reported the 90 to 150 validation repertoires used the same platform as the roughly 700 first-cohort repertoires.

Study results and limitations: Cytomegalovirus status was reportedly diagnosed by the classifier with high specificity and sensitivity. Specificity of three CMV-associated chains for CMV antigens was verified in vitro. Altogether, 164 TCR beta chains were recorded as cytomegalovirus-associated.

Between the trimmed V and J ends, which lost 4 bases and 4 bases, there was a span of 10 bases. The CDR3 contains 12 residues. Germline V lookup: CDR1 SQVTM, CDR2 ANQGSEA. Concerning this clone itself: Its target is unknown.

The repertoire was sequenced with immunoSEQ multiplex PCR; TCRdb's copy has only in-frame clones and lacks some. The sample yields about 150,000 clones, around 83% seen once. The source of this sequence is a human donor in good health. V gene TRBV29-1 combines with J gene TRBJ1-2; possibly TRBD1 for D (5 bases). The sequencing sample was made of PBMCs. Here the CDR3 reads CSVGQGGYGYTF. In nucleotides, the CDR3 is TGCAGCGTTGGGCAGGGCGGCTATGGCTACACCTTC. The whole variable domain, remainder taken from reference TRBV29-1 and TRBJ1-2, is SAVISQKPSRDICQRGTSLTIQCQVDSQVTMMFWYRQQPGQSLTLIATANQGSEATYESGFVIDKFPISRPNLTFSTLTVSNMSPEDSSIYLCSVGQGGYGYTFGSGTRLTVV.